The present TCR beta chain was sequenced within a study of PD-1 blockade in mismatch repair-deficient tumors. All patients were mismatch repair deficient, assessed by either PCR or immunohistochemistry. The data were produced by immunoSEQ multiplex PCR, yet TCRdb's version contains in-frame clones alone and is incomplete. This sample has roughly 130,000 clones; approximately 91% occur once, and the top ten carry roughly 10%. This CDR3 region has 16 residues. J was trimmed by 3 bases and V by 0 bases; bases with no gene match: 4. The germline CDR1 and CDR2 sequences are LGHNT and FRNRAP. Sequencing was performed on peripheral blood, taken approximately 70 weeks after starting pembrolizumab. The sequence was obtained from an adult with mismatch repair-deficient cancer. The rearrangement joins TRBV12-5 to TRBJ2-2; TRBD1 aligns across 7 bases. The CDR3 loop reads CASGLVLGGHTGELFF. The CDR3 DNA follows: TGTGCTAGTGGTTTGGTATTAGGGGGCCACACCGGGGAGCTGTTTTTT.